Described below is a single T cell receptor beta chain sequence and its context. The antigen it recognizes is unknown. No much larger clone is present one base from it, and per-base qualities are unavailable. This sample stems from a study of blood T cell repertoires in COVID-19 (dated by TCRdb to the early 2020s). About the full investigation: Collaborator samples came from the United States, Italy and Spain and covered acute and convalescent phases of COVID-19. The prospective study material was composed of cDNA or gDNA derived from T cells, B-cell-depleted T cells, or PBMCs. The repertoires were released in a freely available public database meant as a resource for research on the immune response to SARS-CoV-2. The sample metadata nearly always contained a de-identified subject ID, COVID-19 status, age in years and sex. Deeply sampled blood TCRbeta repertoires from subjects exposed to, actively infected with, or recovered from COVID-19 were included in the dataset. The samples were drawn from the first 160 participants of the ongoing ImmuneRACE study and from over a thousand subjects provided by 6 global collaborators. Where HLA class I and class II types were available, the types were taken from metadata supplied by the sample provider, not from assay-based typing.

Each collaborating institution followed its own protocols to collect whole blood in K2EDTA tubes. For TCRbeta analysis, collaborators shipped samples in one of three forms: frozen whole blood, isolated PBMCs, or DNA extracted from either of those sample types. TCRbeta CDR3 regions were amplified from genomic DNA by means of the immunoSEQ Assay, a bias-controlled multiplex PCR. Under the source paper's analysis protocol: The number of nucleated cells in each sample was estimated by amplification of reference gene primers within the assay. To quantify the absolute abundance of each unique TCRbeta CDR3 rearrangement, sequence reads were collapsed and filtered. Productive Simpson clonality was computed per sample as the square root of Simpson's diversity index over productive rearrangements. Held by TCRdb, this immuneACCESS table contains in-frame sequences only and omits some clones. Under half of the omission traces to an unresolved V gene where checked; the cause of the rest is unknown. V and J calls plus clone size are reproduced from that table; the DNA served to infer D and trimming. This sample gives about 40,000 clones in total; approximately 84% of them show up just once. The top ten constitute roughly 13% of the sample.

Including cysteine and phenylalanine, the CDR3 has 16 amino acids. Only CDR3 DNA remains: 48 bases, in frame from the first base. V lost 2 bases and J lost 6 bases, and the count of bases not matched to a germline gene is 7. Taken from the germline V gene (reference sequence), the CDR1 and CDR2 loops are SGHNT and YYREEE. Study-wide conclusions, independent of this receptor: The quantity of clinical and demographic metadata differed by source and by participant and was supplied without curation.

Sequenced material: peripheral blood. Recombination joined TRBV5-4 with TRBJ1-4; TRBD1 matches 10 bases in the middle. The receptor comes from a human donor in a cohort sampled during active COVID-19. CDR3 region: CASSFDRGRGHEKLFF. The DNA sequence is TGTGCCAGCAGCTTCGACAGGGGGCGCGGGCATGAAAAACTGTTTTTT.